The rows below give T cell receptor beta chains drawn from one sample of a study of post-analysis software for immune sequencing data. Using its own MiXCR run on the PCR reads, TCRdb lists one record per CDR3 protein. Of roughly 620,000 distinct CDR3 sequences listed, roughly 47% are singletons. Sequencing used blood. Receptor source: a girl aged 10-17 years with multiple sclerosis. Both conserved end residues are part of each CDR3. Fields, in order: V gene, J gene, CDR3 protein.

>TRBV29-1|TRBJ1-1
CSVRTGGMNTEAFF
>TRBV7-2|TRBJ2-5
CASSIRNRGTSRQETQYF
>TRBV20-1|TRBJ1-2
CSARMGGHYGYTF
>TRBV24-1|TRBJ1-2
CAASPTGRAYGYTF
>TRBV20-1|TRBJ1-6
CSASSQAYSGSPLHF
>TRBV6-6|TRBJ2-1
CASSPVRDYINEQFF
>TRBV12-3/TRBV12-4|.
CASSLSAGTETQYF
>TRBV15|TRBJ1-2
CATSRDGDRGYTF
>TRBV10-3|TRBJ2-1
CAIRERTNHEQFF
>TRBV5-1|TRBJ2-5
CASSLEGLAGLGVDEQYF
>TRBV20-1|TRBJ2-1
CSARLTRAYNEQFF
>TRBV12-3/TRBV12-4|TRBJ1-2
CASRRIGSGRVYGYTF
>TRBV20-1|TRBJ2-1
CSASLAKSYNEQFF
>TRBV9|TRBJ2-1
CANSVVNSGGYNEQFF
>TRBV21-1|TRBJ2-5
CASEPGQGAGETQYF
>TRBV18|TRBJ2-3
CASSPDGSTDTQYF
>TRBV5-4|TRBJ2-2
CASSLGVATGELFF
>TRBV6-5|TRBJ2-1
CASSKGNEQFF
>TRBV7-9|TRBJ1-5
CASSFAGADSNQPQHF
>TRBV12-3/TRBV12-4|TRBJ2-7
CASRLPGQTLQYF
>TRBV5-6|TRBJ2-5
CASSSRGLPQETQYF
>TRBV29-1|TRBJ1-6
CSEAYPQGRSPLHF
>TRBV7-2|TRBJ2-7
CASTTQGNSYEQYF
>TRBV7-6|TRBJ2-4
CASSPRAETKNIQYF
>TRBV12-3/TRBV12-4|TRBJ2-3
CASSLAFSGGAPDTQYF
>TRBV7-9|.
CASSPGQGANEQYF
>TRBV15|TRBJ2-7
CATSRGDRGPPPHYEQYF
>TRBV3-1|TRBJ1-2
CASSQGEGRAYGYTF
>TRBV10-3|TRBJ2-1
CAISGTSGKHNEQFF
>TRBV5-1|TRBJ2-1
CASSLALAGAGYNEQFF
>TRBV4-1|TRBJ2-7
CASSQSGTYPRYF
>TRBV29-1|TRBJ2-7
CNVAGQGFYEQYF
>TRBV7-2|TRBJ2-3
CASSLGNRGGAVTDTQYF
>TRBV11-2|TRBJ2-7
CASRYGLAAYEQYF
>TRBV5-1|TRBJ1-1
CASSLAWGKWYGTEAFF
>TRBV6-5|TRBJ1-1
CASSTGNTEAFF
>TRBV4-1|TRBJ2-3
CASSQVSTSGGTDTQYF
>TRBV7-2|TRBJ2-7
CASTTGTSFGYEQYF
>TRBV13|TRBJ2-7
CTSSLNRVYEQYF
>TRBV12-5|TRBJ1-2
CASGLTPGRDGYTF
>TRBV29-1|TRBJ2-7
CSVVSEASYEQYF
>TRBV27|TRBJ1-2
CASSTGLGYGYTF
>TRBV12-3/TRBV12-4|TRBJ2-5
CASSSAKGLGETQYF
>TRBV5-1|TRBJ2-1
CASSNVGTSSYNEQFF
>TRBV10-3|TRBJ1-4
CAISRDSINEKLFF
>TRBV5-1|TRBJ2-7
CASSSPSEGTVYEQYF
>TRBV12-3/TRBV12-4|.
CASSGAGPPEEVQFF
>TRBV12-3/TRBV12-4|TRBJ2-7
CASSVQGAEQYF
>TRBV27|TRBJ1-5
CASSSGTAFRDQPQHF
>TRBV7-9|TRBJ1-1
CASSLDLTGHTEAFF
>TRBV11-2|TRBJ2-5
CASSFYGETQYF
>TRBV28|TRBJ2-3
CASRMGGHDTQYF
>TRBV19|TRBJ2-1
CASALGDRGPNEQFF
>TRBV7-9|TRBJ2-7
CASSLGNGYEQYF
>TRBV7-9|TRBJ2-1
CASSWRDSRNGEQFF
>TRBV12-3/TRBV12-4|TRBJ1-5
CASSLTGSGQPQHF
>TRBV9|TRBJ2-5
CASSVGPVGKHQETQYF
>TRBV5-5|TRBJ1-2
CASSSFRIRAGYTF
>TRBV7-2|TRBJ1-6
CASSLRQAPDSPLHF